This TCR beta chain comes out of a study of PD-1 blockade in mismatch repair-deficient tumors. Across the whole study: Enrolled about 2013-2017, patients had progressing, pretreated mismatch repair-deficient cancers of 11 to 13 types. Study results and limitations: Tumor-resident clones, often undetectable pretreatment in blood, expanded then contracted after pembrolizumab.

CDR3 length: 15 amino acids. V was pared by 0 bases and J by 9 bases, with 9 bases of the junction left unmatched. Germline V gives CDR1 SGHVS, CDR2 FQNEAQ. As concerns this clone: What it recognizes is unknown.

TCR sequencing covered a few patients who responded to pembrolizumab. Clones were read by immunoSEQ multiplex PCR, and TCRdb kept only the in-frame ones, dropping some. The sample consists of more than 85,000 clones, 82% of them appearing once. Sequenced material: peripheral blood, taken around 8 months after starting pembrolizumab. The clonotype was recovered from an adult with mismatch repair-deficient cancer. The gene calls are TRBV7-8 and TRBJ2-5; 8 bases agree with TRBD1. The CDR3 nucleotides are TGTGCCAGCAGCTTAGCGCTTGGCAGGGGGCCTCCCCAGTACTTC. Protein sequence: CASSLALGRGPPQYF.